The 29 T cell receptor beta chains below were found in one sample sequenced in a study of long-term antiretroviral therapy in people with HIV. Assay version v3.0 of immunoSEQ was used, and it was run at survey level. TCRdb's copy holds only in-frame clones and misses some; the assay was immunoSEQ multiplex PCR. The sample shows some 26,000 clones, 76% of them seen only once. Specimen: unsorted PBMCs, collected 1.1 years before starting antiretroviral therapy. The receptors shown here come from a woman aged 40 to 50 with HIV.

This clone was observed a few times. The V gene is TRBV9, the J gene TRBJ1-6; D call uncertain. The CDR3 spans 15 residues. CDR1 and CDR2 (germline): SGDLS, YYNGEE. The V and J ends lost 2 bases and 7 bases respectively, with 13 bases between them. The CDR3 spells CASSVGGQRNSPLHF. The CDR3 DNA sequence: TGTGCCAGCAGCGTCGGTGGCCAGCGGAATTCACCCCTCCACTTT.

This chain connects TRBV6-4 to TRBJ1-2, with D hard to call. CDR3 size: 13 residues. Trimming shortened V by 3 bases and J by 3 bases, and 8 bases separated the two germline ends. Germline V CDR1 and CDR2: MRHNA, SNTAGT. The CDR3 DNA sequence: TGTGCCAGCAGTGAAGACGGATACTATGGCTACACCTTC. Encoded protein: CASSEDGYYGYTF.

The chain combines TRBV5-8 with TRBJ2-6, with D uncertain. The length of the CDR3 is 17 residues. V was shortened by 1 base and J by 3 bases, with 14 bases between the two germline ends. Looked up from germline, CDR1 is SGHTS and CDR2 is YDEGEE. The CDR3 region is CASSLLELNVGANVLTF. CDR3 DNA sequence: TGTGCCAGCAGCTTGCTTGAGTTGAATGTTGGGGCCAACGTCCTGACTTTC.

The chain uses TRBV12-5 and TRBJ1-3, with D perhaps matching TRBD1 (5 bases). Germline lookup yields CDR1 LGHNT and CDR2 FRNRAP. The CDR3 is 15 residues long. Trimming took 6 bases from V and 0 from J, leaving 12 bases between them. The CDR3 DNA reads as TGTGCTAGTGGCCCAGGGTCTTTCTCTGGAAACACCATATATTTT. The encoded protein is CASGPGSFSGNTIYF.

The chain carries TRBV18 and TRBJ2-7; 7 bases map to TRBD2. The CDR3 spans 18 residues. CDR1 is KGHSH, CDR2 LQKENI, per germline. V was pared by 3 bases and J by 0 bases, with 14 bases of the junction left unmatched. Here the CDR3 reads CASSPLTATAGRSYEQYF. In DNA, the CDR3 is TGTGCCAGCTCACCCCTAACAGCGACAGCGGGACGCTCCTACGAGCAGTACTTC.

In DNA form, the CDR3 reads TGTGCCAGCAGTGTGGTACCCGGCTACACCTTC. The encoded protein is CASSVVPGYTF. This sequence joins TRBV6-1 and TRBJ1-2; no firm D call. The germline V gene encodes CDR1 MNHNS and CDR2 SASEGT. The CDR3 consists of 11 residues. Deletions cut 4 bases from V and 8 bases from J, with 8 bases between.

The gene calls are TRBV19 and TRBJ1-5; 11 positions agree with TRBD1. The germline gives CDR1 LNHDA, CDR2 SQIVND (reference sequence). J gave up 5 bases and V 5 bases, and 8 bases lay outside the gene matches. The CDR3 spans 16 residues. CDR3 in amino acids: CASSGPGQGVDQPQHF. The CDR3 coding sequence is TGTGCCAGTAGTGGACCGGGACAGGGGGTCGATCAGCCCCAGCATTTT. The full variable domain, its missing parts supplied by reference TRBV19 and TRBJ1-5, is DGGITQSPKYLFRKEGQNVTLSCEQNLNHDAMYWYRQDPGQGLRLIYYSQIVNDFQKGDIAEGYSVSREKKESFPLTVTSAQKNPTAFYLCASSGPGQGVDQPQHFGDGTRLSIL.

This chain uses TRBV9 with TRBJ2-7; D possibly corresponds to TRBD1 (6 bases). CDR1 is SGDLS and CDR2 is YYNGEE in the germline V gene. With 1 base removed from V and 5 bases from J, the gap between germline ends came to 13 bases. The CDR3 loop spans 14 amino acids. In nucleotides, the CDR3 is TGTGCCAGCAGCGTATCCTGGACAGAGGACGAGCAGTACTTC. It yields the protein CASSVSWTEDEQYF.

The chain couples TRBV7-9 to TRBJ1-1; D might be TRBD1 (6 bases). Germline V gene lookup returns CDR1 SEHNR and CDR2 FQNEAQ (reference sequence). Deletions cut 5 bases from V and 0 bases from J, with 13 bases between. This CDR3 has 15 amino acids. The CDR3 nucleotides are TGTGCCAGCAGCCCCCCCGGACAGCTGAACACTGAAGCTTTCTTT. Protein: CASSPPGQLNTEAFF.

This clone occurred once. J is TRBJ2-1 and V is TRBV30; D is perhaps TRBD1 or TRBD2 (5 bases each). Trimming took 0 bases from V and 14 from J, leaving 17 bases between them. The CDR3 length is 13 residues. From germline, CDR1 is GTSNPN and CDR2 SVGIG (reference sequence). CDR3 sequence (DNA): TGTGCCTGGAGTGTTTCCACGGCCCTGGGGGAGTTCTTC. Translated, it gives CAWSVSTALGEFF.

This clone was counted only a few times. This CDR3 is CASSLNYGDSYNEQFF. CDR3 nucleotides: TGTGCCAGCAGTTTAAACTATGGCGACTCCTACAATGAGCAGTTCTTC. The V call is TRBV11-2, the J call TRBJ2-1; D gene uncertain. The V gene's germline CDR1 is SGHAT and CDR2 FQNNGV. V lost 6 bases and J 0 bases, leaving 15 bases between the germline ends. This CDR3 is 16 amino acids long.

The V gene is TRBV5-1, the J gene TRBJ2-5, with TRBD1 identical over 9 bases. The trim removed 1 base at V and 6 bases at J, leaving 7 bases unmatched. The germline CDR1 and CDR2 sequences are SGHRS and YFSETQ. This CDR3 region has 15 residues. Here the CDR3 reads CASSLYTGQGQTQYF. The CDR3 nucleotides read TGCGCCAGCAGCTTGTATACGGGACAGGGACAGACCCAGTACTTC.

The rearrangement links TRBV7-2 to TRBJ2-7; 7 nucleotides align to TRBD2. Germline V gives CDR1 SGHTA, CDR2 FQGNSA. J was trimmed by 0 bases and V by 5 bases; bases with no gene match: 10. The CDR3 spans 16 residues. The CDR3 nucleotides are TGTGCCAGCAGCATTCGAAAAGCGGGGATCTCCTACGAGCAGTACTTC. Translated, it gives CASSIRKAGISYEQYF.

The gene calls are TRBV7-2 and TRBJ2-7, with D unclear. Trimming removed 5 bases from V and 3 bases from J, with 14 bases in between. This CDR3 spans 14 amino acids. The germline V gene encodes CDR1 SGHTA and CDR2 FQGNSA. CDR3 sequence (DNA): TGTGCCAGCAGCCCCTCGTCCGGCTACTACGAGCAGTACTTC. Translating gives CASSPSSGYYEQYF.

This sequence joins TRBV4-1 and TRBJ2-1; tentative D call: TRBD1 (5 bases). V lost 0 bases and J lost 6, with 12 bases in between. Germline V gives CDR1 MGHRA, CDR2 YSYEKL. This CDR3 contains 15 residues. The CDR3 protein is CASSQEGARVNEQFF. CDR3 bases: TGCGCCAGCAGCCAAGAAGGGGCCCGGGTCAATGAGCAGTTCTTC.

The chain is built from TRBV12-5 and TRBJ1-2; 7 nucleotides line up with TRBD1. J gave up 5 bases and V 4 bases, and 7 bases lay outside the gene matches. The CDR3 loop spans 14 amino acids. Germline V gene sequence: CDR1 LGHNT, CDR2 FRNRAP. Written as DNA, the CDR3 is TGTGCTAGTGGTTACACGGACAGGCCTTATGGCTACACCTTC. Amino acid sequence: CASGYTDRPYGYTF.

This clone was recorded only once. The chain has TRBV19 and TRBJ1-6; a possible D gene is TRBD1 (6 bases). The CDR3 runs 15 residues. CDR1 and CDR2 from the germline V gene are LNHDA and SQIVND (reference sequence). The V and J ends lost 4 bases and 0 bases respectively, with 7 bases between them. The CDR3 loop is CASSRTDSYNSPLHF. Here the CDR3 DNA reads TGTGCCAGTAGTAGGACAGACTCCTATAATTCACCCCTCCACTTT.

The gene calls are TRBV5-3 and TRBJ1-3, with D unclear. TRBV5-3 is placed among ORFs of uncertain function. The CDR3 contains 19 residues. Trimming removed 4 bases from V and 0 bases from J, with 23 bases in between. CDR3 nucleotide sequence: TGTGCCAGAAGCAAGAGGGTGGGGATTTCCTTAAGCTCTGGAAACACCATATATTTT. Its protein is CARSKRVGISLSSGNTIYF.

This clone was observed a handful of times. V usage is TRBV10-1 and J usage is TRBJ2-1; 7 bases are a match to TRBD2. The V gene's germline CDR1 is WNHNN and CDR2 SYGVQD (reference sequence). CDR3 length equals 15 residues. Trimming removed 0 bases from V and 5 bases from J; junction bases left unmatched: 4. The CDR3 region is CASSESLAANNEQFF. In DNA form, the CDR3 reads TGCGCCAGCAGTGAGTCCCTAGCGGCAAACAATGAGCAGTTCTTC.

The chain couples TRBV11-2 to TRBJ1-1; D possibly corresponds to TRBD1 (5 bases). Germline V CDR1 and CDR2: SGHAT, FQNNGV. This CDR3 comprises 15 residues. Trimming cost V 4 bases and J 5 bases, with 17 bases left between them. CDR3 protein: CASSSPEGPTTEAFF. The CDR3 DNA sequence: TGTGCCAGCAGCTCCCCAGAGGGGCCGACGACTGAAGCTTTCTTT.

This clone was detected once. This chain connects TRBV5-5 to TRBJ2-5; a possible D gene is TRBD2 (5 bases). The CDR3 length is 12 residues. Trimming pared 3 bases from V and 5 bases from J, leaving 8 bases between. Germline CDR1 reads SGHKS; CDR2 reads YYEKEE (reference sequence). The CDR3 sequence is CASSYRGETQYF. The DNA for the CDR3 is TGTGCCAGCAGCTACAGAGGGGAGACCCAGTACTTC.

The CDR3 coding sequence is TGTGCCAGCAGCCACGGACAAAGGGCTGAAGCTTTCTTT. It yields the protein CASSHGQRAEAFF. The chain carries TRBV4-2 and TRBJ1-1; tentatively, D is TRBD1 (5 bases). This CDR3 is built from 13 residues. The germline CDR1 and CDR2 sequences are LGHNA and YNFKEQ. Trimming took 3 bases from V and 6 from J, leaving 11 bases between them.

This chain uses TRBV30 with TRBJ1-4; the D is unclear. Germline lookup yields CDR1 GTSNPN and CDR2 SVGIG (reference sequence). The CDR3 totals 15 residues. Trimming removed 2 bases from V and 2 bases from J, with 12 bases in between. CDR3: CAWSTITVTNEKLFF. Here the CDR3 DNA reads TGTGCCTGGAGTACAATAACAGTGACTAATGAAAAACTGTTTTTT.

This clone was seen more than once but under ten times. The CDR3 region has the DNA TGCAGCGTTGGGGGGGCGTACAATGAGCAGTTCTTC. Translating gives CSVGGAYNEQFF. V gene TRBV29-1 combines with J gene TRBJ2-1; TRBD1 or TRBD2 may be the D gene (6 bases each). Germline V lookup: CDR1 SQVTM, CDR2 ANQGSEA. V was shortened by 4 bases and J by 4 bases, with 8 bases between the two germline ends. The CDR3 sequence is 12 residues long.

This chain uses TRBV4-1 with TRBJ2-7; possibly TRBD1 or TRBD2 for D (5 bases each). V was cut by 2 bases and J by 5 bases, with 16 bases left in between. The CDR3 has 15 amino acids. Germline V gene lookup returns CDR1 MGHRA and CDR2 YSYEKL. CDR3 sequence reads: CASSQTGTAVHEQYF. DNA of the CDR3: TGCGCCAGCAGCCAAACCGGGACGGCGGTCCACGAGCAGTACTTC.

In DNA form, the CDR3 reads TGTGCCAGCAGCAACCGGTACACCATATATTTT. It codes for CASSNRYTIYF. The chain is built from TRBV11-2 and TRBJ1-3; D call uncertain. The CDR3 runs 11 residues. Trimming took off 5 bases at V and 8 bases at J, with 7 bases between the two ends. The V gene's germline CDR1 is SGHAT and CDR2 FQNNGV.

This clone was found a few times. This sequence joins TRBV5-8 and TRBJ1-5; 11 positions match TRBD1. The CDR3 loop spans 14 amino acids. V lost 2 bases, J lost 10 bases, and 5 bases stayed unmatched. Germline V gives CDR1 SGHTS, CDR2 YDEGEE. This chain's CDR3 is CASSFGDRGLPQHF. DNA for the CDR3: TGTGCCAGCAGCTTTGGGGACAGGGGGTTACCCCAGCATTTT.

The CDR3 DNA follows: TGTGCCAGCAGCATCGAGGGTGCCCACTCCTACGAGCAGTACTTC. Amino acid sequence: CASSIEGAHSYEQYF. This chain joins TRBV5-4 and TRBJ2-7, with D possibly TRBD2 on 5 matching bases. Trimming removed 4 bases from V and 0 bases from J, with 14 bases in between. The CDR3 is 15 residues long. CDR1 and CDR2 from the germline V gene are SGHNT and YYREEE (reference sequence).

The V and J genes are TRBV5-1 and TRBJ2-1; the D gene is possibly TRBD2 (5 bases). Trimming cost V 0 bases and J 4 bases, with 14 bases left between them. This CDR3 is built from 16 residues. Germline loops: CDR1 SGHRS, CDR2 YFSETQ. The CDR3 coding sequence is TGCGCCAGCAGCTTGGAGGTTGGGCAGCGGTACAATGAGCAGTTCTTC. Translating gives CASSLEVGQRYNEQFF.